The clone carrying this TCR beta chain was seen repeatedly, ten times or more. This CDR3 region has 15 residues. CDR1 MGHDK and CDR2 SYGVNS come from the germline V gene. V was trimmed by 4 bases and J by 9 bases, leaving 16 bases between them. The source of the sample is a study of blood T cells in healthy people across ages. Combining a sample-barcoded 5' primer with a J-beta primer mix, a second PCR ran for about 6 to 12 cycles. TCRdb re-analysed the 5' RACE reads in MiXCR, keeping a single row per CDR3 protein. The sample has approximately 1.5 million distinct CDR3 sequences; 34% are singletons. The sequence was obtained from a woman aged 30 to 39 in good health. V usage is TRBV25-1 and J usage is TRBJ1-6; no clear D. Specimen: blood. The CDR3 DNA reads as TGTGCCAGCAGTGGCCCTACCGGGAGAAGTTCACCCCTCCACTTT. Translating it yields CASSGPTGRSSPLHF.